This T cell receptor beta chain was sequenced for a study of T-cell reconstitution after alpha-beta-depleted transplantation in children. Whole-study findings and limits: Several hundred expanded graft clones reportedly gave rise to the alpha-beta T cells present about two months after transplant. Counts and diversity of T cells one year after transplant came mostly from newly produced T cells.

This clonotype was observed at least ten times. Its specificity is not known. The length of the CDR3 is 14 residues. The V and J ends lost 1 base and 5 bases respectively, with 10 bases between them. Unique molecular identifiers featured in how the TCRbeta library was prepared. MiXCR, run by TCRdb on the PCR reads, gives a single entry per CDR3 protein. The sample includes around 700,000 distinct CDR3 sequences, over 10% of them seen just once. This sequence originates from a girl aged 2 to 10 with congenital amegakaryocytic thrombocytopenia, due to receive a stem cell transplant. This material consisted of PBMCs, taken before TCRalphabeta/CD19-depleted stem cell transplant. The V gene is TRBV12-3 or TRBV12-4, the J gene TRBJ2-3; the D gene is possibly TRBD2 (5 bases). The chain's CDR3 is CASSLEGVRDTQYF. In DNA, the CDR3 is TGTGCCAGCAGTTTAGAGGGAGTCCGAGATACGCAGTATTTT.